This T cell receptor (beta chain) originates from a study of radiation and T cells in renal cell carcinoma (TCRdb year 2020). General notes on the study: The samples were obtained from a clinical trial, where primary renal cell carcinomas were treated with 15 Gy stereotactic body radiation therapy and then removed by nephrectomy 4 weeks afterward. In total, fewer than 55 samples, comprising roughly 25 tumors and roughly 27 peripheral blood samples, were subjected to TCR beta sequencing. In the approximately 53 samples combined, some 4,000,000 unique CDR3 nucleotide sequences were found, encoding about 2.7 million unique CDR3 amino acid sequences.

For this clone: The antigen it binds to is not known. Base qualities are not recorded, but no much larger clone differs from it by a single base.

Broader findings and caveats from the paper: The single-armed trial design could not address effects of radiation dose or scheduling on the TCR repertoire. Because no pretreatment tumor biopsies were available, whether clonotypes were present in the tumor at baseline could not be determined. Tracking of blood repertoire dynamics stopped at less than 5 weeks after treatment, with no follow-up past that point. In blood, the top tumor clonotypes increased between baseline and 2 weeks post-radiation and then shrank by 4 weeks, which suggests that tumor-resident clones expanded only transiently.

This specimen's time point label, interpreted: baseline pretreatment blood. According to the study, the label for this sample's treatment or condition signals: 15 Gy SBRT to primary tumor, nephrectomy 4 weeks later. To follow tumor-enriched clonotypes, serial peripheral blood was collected from radiation-treated patients at baseline and at 2 weeks and 4 weeks after SBRT. Every patient's renal cell carcinoma showed clear cell pathology. The QIAamp DNA Blood Mini Kit (Qiagen) was used to prepare genomic DNA for TCR sequencing. The analyses included just those samples that passed every quality control check. TCR beta libraries were generated from genomic DNA with the immunoSEQ kit, following the manufacturer's recommendations. For library preparation, a first multiplex PCR was performed with proprietary primers, followed by a second PCR in which unique barcodes were added, and bead cleanups were performed after each round. A kit-provided positive control reaction and a negative control reaction were included in every sample batch. The final libraries were assessed on an Agilent 4200 TapeStation D1000 ScreenTape, pooled by volume, and quantified by qPCR. Sequencing was performed on an Illumina NextSeq500 using a MidOutput 150-cycle cartridge, with 156 Read1 cycles, 15 Index1 cycles, and the kit custom primers. The pooled library was loaded at roughly 0.94 pM with an approximately 21% PhiX control spike-in. As for the authors' bioinformatics: The vendor-processed data were analyzed in R, and a clonotype was defined as all T cells that share the same CDR3 nucleotide sequence. In the clone abundance analyses, frequencies in each sample were normalized to that sample's 10,000 most abundant clones. Before analysis, public T cell clones were removed, and these numbered fewer than six per sample on average. An abundance difference of at least 32-fold between compartments was the criterion for calling clonotypes tumor-enriched or baseline blood-enriched. A beta-binomial differential abundance model was used to identify clonotypes that were expanded or contracted between blood time points. Tumor-blood repertoire similarity was measured with the Baroni-Urbani and Buser coefficient, and group comparisons used two-tailed Wilcoxon tests in R. The table comes from immuneACCESS by way of TCRdb, which keeps in-frame sequences with V and J called. Part of the clones is missing from these tables; in studies checked, under half for an unresolved V gene and the rest for unknown reasons. D and trimming come from the DNA, and the V and J calls and clone size come from that table. In all, the sample holds tens of thousands of clones, and approximately 80% of those were seen once. In total, the top ten clones hold roughly 6.1% of the sample.

The CDR3, cysteine through phenylalanine, is 16 amino acids long. Only the CDR3 DNA stays, 48 bases, in frame from base 1. V trim: 1 base; J trim: 3 bases; unmatched bases: 5. As encoded in the germline V gene (reference sequence), CDR1 is LNHNV while CDR2 is YYDKDF. The source material was blood, sampled from a patient whose treatment included radiotherapy and nephrectomy. The V and J genes are TRBV15 and TRBJ2-7, and 11 junction bases match TRBD2. The receptor was derived from a man aged 60 to 69 with renal cell carcinoma. CDR3 reads: CATSRVATSGIYEQYF. DNA sequence: TGTGCCACCAGCAGAGTAGCGACTAGCGGGATCTACGAGCAGTACTTC.